This T cell receptor (beta chain) was sequenced in a study of blood T cell repertoires in COVID-19. Whole-study context: Samples of COVID-19 (acute and convalescent) were obtained from the United States, Italy and Spain. In each case, the material was cDNA or gDNA derived from T cells, B-cell-depleted T cells, or PBMCs.

Participants reported their clinical history, and cohort assignment relied on those reports. The sample holds a few counts of this clone. The ends were cut back, 7 bases at V and 5 bases at J, with 14 bases in the middle. The CDR3 length is 13 residues. Germline V gene data show CDR1 as MNHEY and CDR2 as SMNVEV (reference sequence). Some clones are missing from TCRdb's copy, which holds only in-frame ones; the method was immunoSEQ multiplex PCR. The repertoire holds under 250,000 clones, with about 84% as singletons. Sequenced sample: PBMCs or T cells enriched from blood (not recorded which). J is TRBJ1-1 and V is TRBV27; the D gene is possibly TRBD1 (6 bases). This TCR was sampled from a man under 40 with acute COVID-19. The CDR3 protein is CASTALTGTEAFF. CDR3 coding DNA: TGTGCCAGCACCGCTCTCACAGGGACTGAAGCTTTCTTT.